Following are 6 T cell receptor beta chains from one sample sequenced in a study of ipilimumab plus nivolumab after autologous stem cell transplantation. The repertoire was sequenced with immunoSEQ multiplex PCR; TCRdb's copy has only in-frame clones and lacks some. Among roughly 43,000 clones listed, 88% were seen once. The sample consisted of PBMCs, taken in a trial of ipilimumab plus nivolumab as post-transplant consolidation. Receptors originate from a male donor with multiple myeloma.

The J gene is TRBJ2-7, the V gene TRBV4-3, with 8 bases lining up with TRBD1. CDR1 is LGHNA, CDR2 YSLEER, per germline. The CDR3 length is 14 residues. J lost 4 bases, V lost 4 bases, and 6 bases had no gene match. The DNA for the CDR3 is TGCGCCAGCAGCCTCGGACAGGGAACATACGAGCAGTACTTC. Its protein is CASSLGQGTYEQYF.

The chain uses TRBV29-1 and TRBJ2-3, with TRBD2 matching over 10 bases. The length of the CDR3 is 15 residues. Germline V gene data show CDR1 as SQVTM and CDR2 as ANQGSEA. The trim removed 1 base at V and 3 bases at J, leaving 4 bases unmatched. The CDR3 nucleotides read TGCAGCGTTGAAGGAATAGCGGGAGGTACAGATACGCAGTATTTT. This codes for CSVEGIAGGTDTQYF.

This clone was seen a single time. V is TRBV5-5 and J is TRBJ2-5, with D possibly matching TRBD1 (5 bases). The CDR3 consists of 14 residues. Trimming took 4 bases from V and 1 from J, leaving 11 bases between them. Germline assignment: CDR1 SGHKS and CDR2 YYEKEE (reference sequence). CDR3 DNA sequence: TGTGCCAGCAGCCGAGGACAAACCCAAGAGACCCAGTACTTC. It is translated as CASSRGQTQETQYF.

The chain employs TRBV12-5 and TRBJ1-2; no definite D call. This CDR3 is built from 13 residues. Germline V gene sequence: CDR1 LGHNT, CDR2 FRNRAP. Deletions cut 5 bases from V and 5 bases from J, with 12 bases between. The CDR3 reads CASGPQSSYGYTF. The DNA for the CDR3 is TGTGCTAGTGGTCCCCAATCCTCTTATGGCTACACCTTC.

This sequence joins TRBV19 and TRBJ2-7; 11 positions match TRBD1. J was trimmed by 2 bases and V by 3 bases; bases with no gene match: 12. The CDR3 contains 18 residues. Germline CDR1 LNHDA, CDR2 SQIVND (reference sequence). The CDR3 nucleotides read TGTGCCAGTAGTATGTATGGAGTGGGACAGGGGGTTGCCTACGAGCAGTACTTC. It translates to CASSMYGVGQGVAYEQYF.

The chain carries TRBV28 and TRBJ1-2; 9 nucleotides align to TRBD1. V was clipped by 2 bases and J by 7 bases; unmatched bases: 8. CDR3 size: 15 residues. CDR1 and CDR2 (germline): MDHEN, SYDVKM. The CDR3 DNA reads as TGTGCCAGCAGTTTAGCGGGGGGACAGGGTCGTGGCTACACCTTC. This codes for CASSLAGGQGRGYTF.